This TCR beta chain appears in the sequencing data of a study of blood T cell repertoires in COVID-19. This CDR3 has 18 residues. J gave up 4 bases and V 0 bases, and 5 bases lay outside the gene matches. Germline CDR1 reads MGHRA; CDR2 reads YSYEKL. In the original analysis: Amplification from reference gene primers served as the basis for estimated nucleated cell counts. Assay used: immunoSEQ multiplex PCR; TCRdb lists only in-frame clones, some missing. That table is the source of V, J and clone size, and D and trimming were worked out from the DNA. The sample contains over 150,000 clones, approximately 80% of which appear only once.

Sample: peripheral blood. This clonotype was obtained from a human donor in a cohort sampled during active COVID-19. V gene TRBV4-1 combines with J gene TRBJ2-2, with 13 bases identical to TRBD2. CDR3 residues: CASSQDWTSGRSTGELFF. The CDR3 bases are TGCGCCAGCAGCCAAGATTGGACTAGCGGGAGATCCACCGGGGAGCTGTTTTTT.